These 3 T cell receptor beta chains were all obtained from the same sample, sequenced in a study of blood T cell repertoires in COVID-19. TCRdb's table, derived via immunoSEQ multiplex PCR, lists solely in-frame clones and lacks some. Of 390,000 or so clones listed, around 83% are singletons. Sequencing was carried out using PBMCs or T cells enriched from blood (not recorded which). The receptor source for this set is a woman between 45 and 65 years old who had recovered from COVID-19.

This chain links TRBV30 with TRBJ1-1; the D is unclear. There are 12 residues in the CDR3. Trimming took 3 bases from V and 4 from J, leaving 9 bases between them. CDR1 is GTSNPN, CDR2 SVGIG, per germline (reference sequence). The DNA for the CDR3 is TGTGCCTGGAGCCTTGGCGGCACTGAAGCTTTCTTT. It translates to CAWSLGGTEAFF.

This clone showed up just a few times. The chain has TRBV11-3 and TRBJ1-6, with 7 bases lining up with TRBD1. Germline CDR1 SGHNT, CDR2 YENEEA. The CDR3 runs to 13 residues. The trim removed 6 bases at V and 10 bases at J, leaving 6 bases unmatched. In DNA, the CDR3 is TGTGCCAGCAGAGCCAGGGGGGACTCACCCCTCCACTTT. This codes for CASRARGDSPLHF. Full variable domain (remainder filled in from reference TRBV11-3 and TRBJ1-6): EAGVVQSPRYKIIEKKQPVAFWCNPISGHNTLYWYLQNLGQGPELLIRYENEEAVDDSQLPKDRFSAERLKGVDSTLKIQPAELGDSAVYLCASRARGDSPLHFGNGTRLTVT.

CDR3 nucleotide sequence: TGCGCCAGCAGCGGCCAGATCGGACAGGGAGGCGGCTACACCTTC. Its translation: CASSGQIGQGGGYTF. The chain carries TRBV4-3 and TRBJ1-2, with 8 positions matching TRBD1. CDR1 LGHNA and CDR2 YSLEER come from the germline V gene. The CDR3 extends over 15 amino acids. V shed 5 bases, J shed 8 bases, and the junction held 13 bases outside the gene matches.